The 20 T cell receptor beta chains below come from one sample, sequenced in a study of identical twins. In TCRdb, the 5' RACE reads were re-called with MiXCR into one record per CDR3 protein. The sample has 450,000 or so distinct CDR3 sequences; 14% are singletons. The same data also went into a second study, on yellow fever vaccine responses in identical twins.

The sequenced sample consisted of CD4+ T cells sorted from blood. Receptors were obtained from a woman aged 18-29 years in good health.

V is TRBV5-1 and J is TRBJ2-6; TRBD2 matches at 7 bases. J lost 0 bases, V lost 1 base, and 1 base had no gene match. Per germline, CDR1 SGHRS and CDR2 YFSETQ. The CDR3 loop spans 16 amino acids. The CDR3, as DNA: TGCGCCAGCAGCTTGTCGGGGGGCTCTGGGGCCAACGTCCTGACTTTC. Its translation is CASSLSGGSGANVLTF.

This clonotype was found a few times. The rearrangement links TRBV10-3 to TRBJ2-3; D gene unclear. The CDR3 is 13 amino acids. Germline values: CDR1 ENHRY, CDR2 SYGVKD. Trimming pared 6 bases from V and 3 bases from J, leaving 10 bases between. CDR3 nucleotides: TGTGCCATCAGGACACTTGCAACAGATACGCAGTATTTT. Protein product: CAIRTLATDTQYF.

This clonotype was found a few times. The rearrangement joins TRBV6-2 or TRBV6-3 to TRBJ2-5; TRBD1 matches 8 bases. The V segment lost 6 bases and the J segment 4 bases; nucleotides outside the gene matches: 13. Germline V gene data show CDR1 as MNHEY and CDR2 as SVGEGT. The CDR3 covers 16 residues. DNA of the CDR3: TGTGCCAGCAGACAAGGACAGGGAACGGGTCTAGAGACCCAGTACTTC. As protein: CASRQGQGTGLETQYF.

The CDR3 here is CASSLAGQGTATDEQYF. Here the CDR3 DNA reads TGCGCCAGCAGCTTGGCCGGACAGGGAACGGCTACGGACGAGCAGTACTTC. V and J are TRBV5-1 and TRBJ2-7, with 8 bases fitting TRBD1. The CDR3 has 17 residues. Germline assignment: CDR1 SGHRS and CDR2 YFSETQ. The trim removed 0 bases at V and 5 bases at J, leaving 13 bases unmatched.

This clonotype was seen a handful of times. This chain uses TRBV28 with TRBJ2-5; D may be TRBD2 (6 bases). V dropped 5 bases and J dropped 5 bases, with 18 bases sitting between them. This CDR3 has 15 residues. CDR1 is MDHEN, CDR2 SYDVKM, per germline. The CDR3 coding sequence is TGTGCCAGCAGTCCCCAGGAGGAGGGCCGCGAGACCCAGTACTTC. It encodes CASSPQEEGRETQYF.

The chain carries TRBV5-6 and TRBJ2-5; the match to TRBD1 covers 10 bases. CDR3 size: 16 residues. The J segment lost 5 bases and the V segment lost 4 bases, leaving 11 bases of the junction unmatched. Germline CDR1 SGHDT, CDR2 YYEEEE. The CDR3 loop reads CASSAWGTGVGETQYF. The CDR3 bases are TGTGCCAGCAGCGCATGGGGGACAGGGGTTGGCGAGACCCAGTACTTC.

This clonotype was counted between two and nine times. The chain uses TRBV5-1 and TRBJ2-1; D might be TRBD1 or TRBD2, each matching 6 bases. V was clipped by 4 bases and J by 8 bases, with 25 bases between them. Germline V lookup: CDR1 SGHRS, CDR2 YFSETQ. This CDR3 is built from 17 residues. The CDR3 loop is CASSRRQRGVAHDEQFF. CDR3 bases: TGCGCCAGCAGCCGACGACAGAGGGGGGTGGCACACGATGAGCAGTTCTTC.

This clonotype was observed a handful of times. The chain employs TRBV9 and TRBJ1-2; D gene unclear. From germline, CDR1 is SGDLS and CDR2 YYNGEE. The CDR3 sequence is 14 residues long. V lost 3 bases, J lost 8 bases, and 17 bases lay in between. DNA of the CDR3: TGTGCCAGCAGCGCTCCCGGGGATAATTGGGGCTACACCTTC. Translation: CASSAPGDNWGYTF.

This clonotype was recorded at least ten times. The V gene is TRBV29-1, the J gene TRBJ1-1, with 9 bases that match TRBD1. The CDR3 covers 14 residues. With 6 bases clipped from V and 0 bases from J, the junction kept 5 bases outside the gene matches. CDR1 and CDR2 (germline): SQVTM, ANQGSEA. CDR3 sequence (DNA): TGCAGCGTAGGAGGACAGGGGATGAACACTGAAGCTTTCTTT. Translation: CSVGGQGMNTEAFF.

This clonotype was observed a few times. This sequence joins TRBV27 and TRBJ1-6; no firm D call. V was trimmed by 2 bases and J by 6 bases, leaving 8 bases between them. The CDR3 length is 14 residues. Germline CDR1 reads MNHEY; CDR2 reads SMNVEV (reference sequence). In DNA, the CDR3 is TGTGCCAGCAGTTTACGGGGTTTTAATTCACCCCTCCACTTT. Its protein is CASSLRGFNSPLHF.

This clonotype has at least ten counts. The chain joins TRBV12-3 or TRBV12-4 to TRBJ1-2; D unresolved. Trimming cost V 5 bases and J 3 bases, with 7 bases left between them. The CDR3 runs to 12 residues. The CDR3 protein is CASSPDYYGYTF. The CDR3 DNA is TGTGCCAGCAGTCCTGACTACTATGGCTACACCTTC.

This clonotype was observed many times. The chain is built from TRBV12-3 or TRBV12-4 and TRBJ2-3; D call uncertain. The CDR3 contains 11 residues. V dropped 7 bases and J dropped 9 bases, with 11 bases sitting between them. The CDR3 spells CASTHGLTQYF. CDR3 nucleotide sequence: TGTGCCAGCACCCACGGATTAACGCAGTATTTT.

The chain links TRBV5-1 to TRBJ1-5; D is ambiguous. Trimming left V 0 bases short and J 3 bases short, with 4 bases between. The CDR3 contains 13 residues. Germline-derived CDR1 and CDR2 are SGHRS and YFSETQ. Here the CDR3 reads CASSLDHNQPQHF. The CDR3 DNA is TGCGCCAGCAGCTTGGACCACAATCAGCCCCAGCATTTT.

J is TRBJ2-1 and V is TRBV6-2 or TRBV6-3; the D call may be TRBD1 or TRBD2 (6 bases each). The CDR3 spans 12 residues. V was pared by 6 bases and J by 8 bases, with 11 bases between. Per the germline V gene, CDR1 is MNHEY and CDR2 is SVGEGT. The CDR3 DNA follows: TGTGCCAGCAGCTCGGGGGCCGATGAGCAGTTCTTC. This translates into CASSSGADEQFF.

This clonotype was seen only a few times. This chain joins TRBV20-1 and TRBJ2-4, with D maybe TRBD2 (5 bases). The CDR3 is 15 amino acids. Trimming removed 7 bases from V and 2 bases from J, with 18 bases in between. CDR1 and CDR2 (germline): DFQATT, SNEGSKA (reference sequence). In DNA, the CDR3 is TGCAGTGTTGCTCGAGGAGGCATATCCAAAAACATTCAGTACTTC. This sequence encodes CSVARGGISKNIQYF.

The CDR3 nucleotides are TGTGCCAGCAGTTTACCGGGACTAGAGACGTACGAGCAGTACTTC. Protein product: CASSLPGLETYEQYF. The chain combines TRBV28 with TRBJ2-7; TRBD2 matches at 8 bases. J lost 4 bases, V lost 2 bases, and 7 bases had no gene match. The germline V gene encodes CDR1 MDHEN and CDR2 SYDVKM. The CDR3 has 15 residues.

This clonotype was seen only a few times. The J gene is TRBJ2-7, the V gene TRBV27; 9 nucleotides align to TRBD2. J gave up 6 bases and V 6 bases, and 9 bases lay outside the gene matches. CDR3 size: 14 residues. Germline values: CDR1 MNHEY, CDR2 SMNVEV (reference sequence). The CDR3 DNA follows: TGTGCCAGCAGCCGCGGCGGGAGGGCAACCGAGCAGTACTTC. Its translation: CASSRGGRATEQYF.

The chain is built from TRBV20-1 and TRBJ2-1; either TRBD1 or TRBD2 may fit D (5 bases each). Between the trimmed V and J ends, which lost 6 bases and 4 bases, there was a span of 16 bases. Looked up from germline, CDR1 is DFQATT and CDR2 is SNEGSKA (reference sequence). This CDR3 region has 14 residues. The CDR3 bases are TGCAGTGCCGACCGGACGGGGCCTTACAATGAGCAGTTCTTC. Protein product: CSADRTGPYNEQFF.

This clonotype was seen ten or more times. The chain is built from TRBV29-1 and TRBJ2-1; 8 nucleotides align to TRBD2. With V trimmed by 6 bases and J by 0 bases, 19 bases remained unmatched. CDR1 is SQVTM and CDR2 is ANQGSEA in the germline V gene. The CDR3 contains 19 residues. The CDR3 sequence is CSVLTGRGGSLFSYNEQFF. CDR3 DNA sequence: TGCAGCGTCCTCACGGGTCGCGGGGGGAGCCTATTCTCCTACAATGAGCAGTTCTTC.

This clonotype was recorded a few times. The gene calls are TRBV7-2 and TRBJ2-2; no clear D gene. V dropped 0 bases and J dropped 4 bases, with 12 bases sitting between them. Germline lookup yields CDR1 SGHTA and CDR2 FQGNSA. CDR3 length: 16 amino acids. The DNA of the CDR3 is TGTGCCAGCAGCTTAGCGCGCTCCCGTGGCACCGGGGAGCTGTTTTTT. Translation: CASSLARSRGTGELFF.